The present T cell receptor beta chain was sequenced within a study of T cell repertoires in cytomegalovirus infection. Across the study: Public signatures in TCR beta pointed to CMV infection and matching HLA type.

This CDR3 has 12 residues. In germline, CDR1 is KGHDR, CDR2 SFDVKD. The V end was cut by 5 bases, the J end by 1 base, with 5 bases between. This clonotype was found a few times. TCRdb re-analysed the reads in MiXCR, keeping a single row per CDR3 protein. Of 500,000 or so distinct CDR3 sequences listed, more than 15% were seen once; the top ten hold roughly a quarter. The J gene is TRBJ2-7, the V gene TRBV24-1, with a possible D match to TRBD1 (5 bases). What was sequenced was CD8+ T cells from PBMCs. The TCR sequence derives from a human donor in good health (CMV status not recorded). Some clones in this sample may be carry-over from other donors' samples. CDR3 residues: CATSGQSYEQYF. The CDR3 nucleotides read TGTGCCACCAGTGGACAGTCCTACGAGCAGTACTTC.